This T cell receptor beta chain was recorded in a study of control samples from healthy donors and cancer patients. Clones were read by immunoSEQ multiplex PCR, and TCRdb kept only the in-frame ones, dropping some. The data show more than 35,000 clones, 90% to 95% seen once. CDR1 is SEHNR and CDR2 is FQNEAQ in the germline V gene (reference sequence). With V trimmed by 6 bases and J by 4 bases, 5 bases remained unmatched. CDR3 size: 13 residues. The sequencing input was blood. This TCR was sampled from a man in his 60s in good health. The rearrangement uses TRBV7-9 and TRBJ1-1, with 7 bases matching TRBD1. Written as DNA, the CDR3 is TGTGCCAGCAGACCGACAGGGATCACTGAAGCTTTCTTT. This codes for CASRPTGITEAFF.